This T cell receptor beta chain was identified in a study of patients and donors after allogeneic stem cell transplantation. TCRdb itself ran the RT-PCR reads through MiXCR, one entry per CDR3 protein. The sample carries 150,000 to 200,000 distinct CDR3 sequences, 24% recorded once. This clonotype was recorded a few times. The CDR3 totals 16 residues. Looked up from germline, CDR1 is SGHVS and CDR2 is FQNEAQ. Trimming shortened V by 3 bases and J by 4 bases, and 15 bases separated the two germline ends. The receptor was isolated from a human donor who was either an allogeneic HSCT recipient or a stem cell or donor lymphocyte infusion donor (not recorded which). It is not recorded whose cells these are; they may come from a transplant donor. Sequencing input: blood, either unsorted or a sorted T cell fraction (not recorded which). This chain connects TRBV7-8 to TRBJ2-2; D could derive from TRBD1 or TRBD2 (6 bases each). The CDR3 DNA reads TGTGCCAGCAGCTTGGGCCTCCGGGGGCCCACCGGGGAGCTGTTTTTT. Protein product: CASSLGLRGPTGELFF.